The 10 T cell receptor beta chains reported below all come from one sample, sequenced in a study of cytomegalovirus exposure and HLA in healthy donors. Vbeta (60) and Jbeta (13) primers were used in the PCR. The repertoire was sequenced with immunoSEQ multiplex PCR; TCRdb's copy has only in-frame clones and lacks some. In the table there are around 92,000 clones, more than 60% of which are singletons. Sequenced: PBMCs. These receptors were collected from a human donor in good health.

The chain links TRBV18 to TRBJ1-1; tentatively, D is TRBD1 (5 bases). This CDR3 has 16 residues. The germline gives CDR1 KGHSH, CDR2 LQKENI. Trimming cost V 2 bases and J 6 bases, with 19 bases left between them. In nucleotides, the CDR3 is TGTGCCAGCTCACCAGCAGGGCAGAAAATTAGACCTGAAGCTTTCTTT. It yields the protein CASSPAGQKIRPEAFF.

This chain links TRBV5-1 with TRBJ1-1, with a tentative D call TRBD1 (5 bases). The CDR3 is 16 residues long. Trimming removed 5 bases from V and 3 bases from J, with 20 bases in between. Germline V gives CDR1 SGHRS, CDR2 YFSETQ. This CDR3 is CASRVALGGVDTEAFF. Here the CDR3 DNA reads TGCGCCAGCAGGGTGGCGTTGGGGGGAGTCGACACTGAAGCTTTCTTT.

The V and J genes are TRBV13 and TRBJ2-6; the D gene is possibly TRBD2 (5 bases). V was clipped by 9 bases and J by 0 bases, with 18 bases between them. The CDR3 contains 17 residues. Germline values: CDR1 PRHDT, CDR2 FYEKMQ (reference sequence). CDR3 loop: CASTAVGVPSGANVLTF. CDR3 nucleotides: TGTGCCAGTACAGCCGTCGGGGTTCCCTCTGGGGCCAACGTCCTGACTTTC.

The chain couples TRBV27 to TRBJ2-7, with 13 bases aligning to TRBD2. V trimming: 5 bases; J trimming: 6 bases; junction bases outside the gene matches: 7. CDR1 is MNHEY and CDR2 is SMNVEV in the germline V gene (reference sequence). The CDR3 loop spans 15 amino acids. The CDR3 reads CASSPGTSGIVEQYF. The CDR3, as DNA: TGTGCCAGCAGTCCCGGGACTAGCGGGATTGTCGAGCAGTACTTC.

The chain is built from TRBV19 and TRBJ2-7, with a possible D match to TRBD1 (5 bases). The CDR3 has 15 residues. Germline CDR1 reads LNHDA; CDR2 reads SQIVND (reference sequence). V dropped 5 bases and J dropped 2 bases, with 16 bases sitting between them. As DNA, the CDR3 is TGTGCCAGTAGTTCTGGGCCCAGGGTGGCCTACGAGCAGTACTTC. Protein product: CASSSGPRVAYEQYF.

The rearrangement links TRBV5-1 to TRBJ1-3, with 7 bases fitting TRBD1. Trimming took 0 bases from V and 4 from J; bases not matched to a gene: 10. Per the germline V gene, CDR1 is SGHRS and CDR2 is YFSETQ. The CDR3 is 17 amino acids. The CDR3 bases are TGCGCCAGCAGCTTGGTCGGGACAGAGTCTATCGGAAACACCATATATTTT. The encoded protein is CASSLVGTESIGNTIYF.

CDR3 sequence reads: CASSQDLAGPGTQYF. CDR3 sequence (DNA): TGTGCCAGCAGCCAAGATTTGGCGGGCCCCGGGACCCAGTACTTC. The rearrangement uses TRBV14 and TRBJ2-5; tentative D call: TRBD2 (5 bases). Germline values: CDR1 SGHDN, CDR2 FVKESK. This CDR3 spans 15 amino acids. The V end lost 0 bases, the J end lost 7 bases, and 15 bases lay between the germline ends.

This rearrangement joins TRBV18 to TRBJ1-2; D ambiguous. The CDR3 runs to 14 residues. V gave up 3 bases and J gave up 4 bases, with 12 bases separating them. Per germline, CDR1 KGHSH and CDR2 LQKENI. Written as DNA, the CDR3 is TGTGCCAGCTCACCCGCATCCCTGCGCTATGGCTACACCTTC. Translation gives CASSPASLRYGYTF.

V and J are TRBV27 and TRBJ1-1, with TRBD1 matching over 9 bases. Germline V gives CDR1 MNHEY, CDR2 SMNVEV (reference sequence). Trimming at V came to 5 bases and at J to 3 bases, leaving 22 bases not matched to a gene. This CDR3 has 20 amino acids. The CDR3 DNA follows: TGTGCCAGCAGTCCGGGACAGGGAGCCTTAGGTTTGCGTGCGGACACTGAAGCTTTCTTT. This gives the protein CASSPGQGALGLRADTEAFF.

The chain links TRBV19 to TRBJ2-2, with TRBD1 as a possible D gene (6 bases). CDR3 size: 16 residues. Trimming stripped 6 bases from V and 5 bases from J, with 19 bases between. Germline CDR1 reads LNHDA; CDR2 reads SQIVND (reference sequence). In DNA, the CDR3 is TGTGCCAGTAGCACAACAGGGTCTGGAGGAACCGGGGAGCTGTTTTTT. Protein product: CASSTTGSGGTGELFF. The full variable domain, rest sourced from reference TRBV19 and TRBJ2-2, is DGGITQSPKYLFRKEGQNVTLSCEQNLNHDAMYWYRQDPGQGLRLIYYSQIVNDFQKGDIAEGYSVSREKKESFPLTVTSAQKNPTAFYLCASSTTGSGGTGELFFGEGSRLTVL.